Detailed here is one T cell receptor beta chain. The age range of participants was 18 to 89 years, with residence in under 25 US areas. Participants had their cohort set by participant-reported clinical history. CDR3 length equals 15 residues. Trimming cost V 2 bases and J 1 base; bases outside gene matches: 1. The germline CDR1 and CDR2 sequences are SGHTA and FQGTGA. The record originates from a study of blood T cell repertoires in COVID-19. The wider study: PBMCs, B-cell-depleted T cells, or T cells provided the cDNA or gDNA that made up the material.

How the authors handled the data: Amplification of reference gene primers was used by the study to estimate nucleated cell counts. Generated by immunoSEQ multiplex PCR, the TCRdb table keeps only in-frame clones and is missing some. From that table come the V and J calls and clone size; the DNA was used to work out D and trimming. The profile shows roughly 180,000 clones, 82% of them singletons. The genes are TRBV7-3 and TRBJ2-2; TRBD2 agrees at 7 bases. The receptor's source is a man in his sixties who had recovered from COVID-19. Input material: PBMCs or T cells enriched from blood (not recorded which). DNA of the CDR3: TGTGCCAGCAGCTTACAGCGGGGGAACACCGGGGAGCTGTTTTTT. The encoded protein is CASSLQRGNTGELFF.